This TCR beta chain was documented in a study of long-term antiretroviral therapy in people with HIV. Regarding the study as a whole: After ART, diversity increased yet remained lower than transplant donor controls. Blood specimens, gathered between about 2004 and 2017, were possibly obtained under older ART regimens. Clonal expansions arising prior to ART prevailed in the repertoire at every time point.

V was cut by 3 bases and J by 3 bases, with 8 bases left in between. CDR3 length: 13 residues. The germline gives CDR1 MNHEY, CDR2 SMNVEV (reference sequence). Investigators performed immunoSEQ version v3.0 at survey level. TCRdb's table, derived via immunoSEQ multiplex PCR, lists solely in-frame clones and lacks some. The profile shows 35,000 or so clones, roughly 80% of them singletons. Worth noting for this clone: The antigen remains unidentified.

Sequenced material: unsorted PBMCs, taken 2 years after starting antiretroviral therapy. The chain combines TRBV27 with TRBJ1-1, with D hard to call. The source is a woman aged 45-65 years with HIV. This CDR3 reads CASSFNPDTEAFF. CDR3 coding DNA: TGTGCCAGCAGTTTTAACCCAGACACTGAAGCTTTCTTT.